A selection of T cell receptor beta chains follows, all from one sample in a study of blood T cell repertoires in COVID-19. Sequencing used immunoSEQ multiplex PCR; TCRdb keeps in-frame clones, though not all of them. The sample lists about 200,000 clones; roughly 85% were seen once. Material for sequencing was peripheral blood. These receptors came from a woman aged 65 to 85 with COVID-19, enrolled during active disease. CDR3s include the opening cysteine and the closing phenylalanine or tryptophan. D genes are given only for firm matches. Only some rows state a clone size, as once, few, many or a class for expanded clones.

V	J	size	D	DNA	CDR3
TRBV7-9	TRBJ1-2	NA	NA	TGTGCCAGCAGCTTAATGACAGGTTCCACCGATGGCTACACCTTC	CASSLMTGSTDGYTF
TRBV5-1	TRBJ2-1	NA	TRBD2	TGCGCCAGCAGCTTGGGACTAGCGGGGGGGCCTTCCAATGAGCAGTTCTTC	CASSLGLAGGPSNEQFF
TRBV29-1	TRBJ1-1	NA	NA	TGCAGCGGTCAAGAGGGCGAAGCTTTCTTT	CSGQEGEAFF
TRBV3-1/TRBV3-2	TRBJ1-2	NA	NA	NA	CASSYRADFRGYTF
TRBV5-1	TRBJ2-3	NA	TRBD1	TGCGCCAGCAGCTTGATCGGACAGGTTGTAGATACGCAGTATTTT	CASSLIGQVVDTQYF
TRBV18	TRBJ1-2	NA	NA	TGTGCCAGCTCACCAACCGGGCCACGGACTTATGGCTACACCTTC	CASSPTGPRTYGYTF
TRBV6-5	TRBJ2-1	NA	NA	TGTGCCAGCCATACTACCCGACTCTACAATGAGCAGTTCTTC	CASHTTRLYNEQFF
TRBV2	TRBJ1-2	NA	TRBD1	TGTGCCAGCGACCCCGACAGGGCAGACGGCTACACCTTC	CASDPDRADGYTF
TRBV9	TRBJ2-1	NA	TRBD2	TGTGCCAGCAGCGCAACTAGCGGGAGGGCGAATGAGCAGTTCTTC	CASSATSGRANEQFF
TRBV7-2	TRBJ2-1	NA	TRBD1	TGTGCCAGCAGCGCGTATGACAGGGGGCTTTACAATGAGCAGTTCTTC	CASSAYDRGLYNEQFF
TRBV16	TRBJ2-1	NA	NA	TGTGCCAGCAGCAGATCAGGGGTTAATGAGCAGTTCTTC	CASSRSGVNEQFF
TRBV30	TRBJ2-5	NA	TRBD2	TGTGCCTGGACTCGAGGTGGACTAGCGGGCAACCAAGAGACCCAGTACTTC	CAWTRGGLAGNQETQYF
TRBV6-2/TRBV6-3	TRBJ2-7	NA	TRBD2	TGTGCCAGCAGTTACCCGAGACTAGCGGGAGCCCACGAGCAGTACTTC	CASSYPRLAGAHEQYF
TRBV6-6	TRBJ2-7	NA	NA	TGTGCCAGCAGTTCCCCTTTATACGAGCAGTACTTC	CASSSPLYEQYF
TRBV5-1	TRBJ1-6	NA	NA	TGCGCCAGCAGCCTTAGTGATTCACCCCTCCACTTT	CASSLSDSPLHF
TRBV7-8	TRBJ1-1	few	TRBD1	TGTGCCAGCAGCTTGACAGGGGGCGACTTTTTCAACACTGAAGCTTTCTTT	CASSLTGGDFFNTEAFF
TRBV6-6	TRBJ1-1	NA	NA	TGTGCCAGCAGGCCAGTTCCGGGACACCCTGAAGCTTTCTTT	CASRPVPGHPEAFF
TRBV2	TRBJ1-5	NA	TRBD1	TGTGCCAGCAAGATGCAGGGGGCGAGACAGCCCCAGCATTTT	CASKMQGARQPQHF
TRBV7-7	TRBJ2-5	NA	TRBD2	TGTGCTAGCAGCTTAGCGGGTCTAGGAGAGACCCAGTACTTC	CASSLAGLGETQYF
TRBV19	TRBJ1-2	NA	TRBD1	TGTGCCAGCCATGGGCAGGGGGACTATGGCTACACCTTC	CASHGQGDYGYTF
TRBV3-1/TRBV3-2	TRBJ1-5	NA	TRBD1	TGTGCCAGCAGCCACGGACAGGGGAAGTACAATCAGCCCCAGCATTTT	CASSHGQGKYNQPQHF
TRBV6-5	TRBJ2-7	NA	TRBD1	TGTGCCAGCAGAGGGACAGGGGGCGAGCAGTACTTC	CASRGTGGEQYF
TRBV7-3	TRBJ2-5	NA	TRBD1	TGTGCCAGCGCCCCTACAGGGGGCCGAGAGACCCAGTACTTC	CASAPTGGRETQYF
TRBV7-2	TRBJ2-1	NA	TRBD1	TGTGCCAGCAGCAAGACAGGGGGGTACAATGAGCAGTTCTTC	CASSKTGGYNEQFF
TRBV6-5	TRBJ2-7	NA	NA	TGTGCCAGCAGCAGGAACGAGCAGTACTTC	CASSRNEQYF
TRBV28	TRBJ2-7	NA	NA	TGTGCCAGCAGTTTACCCCTTTCCTACGAGCAGTACTTC	CASSLPLSYEQYF
TRBV7-9	TRBJ1-2	NA	TRBD1	TGTGCCAGCAGCTTAAAATCGACAGGGGATGGCTACACCTTC	CASSLKSTGDGYTF
TRBV7-2	TRBJ2-4	NA	NA	TGTGCCAGCAGCTTAGTTAGCGTTGCCAAAAACATTCAGTACTTC	CASSLVSVAKNIQYF
TRBV30	TRBJ1-2	NA	TRBD1	TGTGCCTTTCAACAGGGGCCCAACTATGGCTACACCTTC	CAFQQGPNYGYTF
TRBV7-9	TRBJ2-2	NA	NA	TGTGCCAGCAGCTTAGGCAGTCCACGGGAGCTGTTTTTT	CASSLGSPRELFF
TRBV20-1	TRBJ2-6	NA	NA	TGCAGTGCTAGTTCCAGCTCTGGGGCCAACGTCCTGACTTTC	CSASSSSGANVLTF
TRBV9	TRBJ2-7	NA	NA	TGTGCCAGCAGCGTAGCGGGTACAGGGCGCGAGCAGTACTTC	CASSVAGTGREQYF
TRBV5-1	TRBJ1-4	NA	TRBD1	TGCGCCAGCAGCCCCGAGGCGCAGACAGGGGAAAAACTGTTTTTT	CASSPEAQTGEKLFF
TRBV2	TRBJ2-7	NA	NA	TGTGCCAGCAGTGGACACCCGGCGGGCTACGAGCAGTACTTC	CASSGHPAGYEQYF
TRBV11-2	TRBJ2-1	NA	TRBD1	TGTGCCAGCAGCCCAGGACAGGGTACCTACAATGAGCAGTTCTTC	CASSPGQGTYNEQFF
TRBV21-1	TRBJ2-3	NA	NA	TGTGCCAGCATTCTTATCGACGGGTCGCCTTCCACAGATACGCAGTATTTT	CASILIDGSPSTDTQYF
TRBV9	TRBJ1-4	NA	TRBD1	TGTGCCAGCAGCGAGACAGGGGAGGGTGAAAAACTGTTTTTT	CASSETGEGEKLFF
TRBV6-2/TRBV6-3	TRBJ2-2	NA	NA	TGTGCCAGCAGTTACTCAGCCTATTCCGGGGAGCTGTTTTTT	CASSYSAYSGELFF
TRBV4-1	TRBJ1-5	NA	NA	TGCGCCAGCAGCCAAGATTGGCTGTCAAATCAGCCCCAGCATTTT	CASSQDWLSNQPQHF